The 10 T cell receptor beta chains below all came from one sample that was sequenced in a study of cytomegalovirus exposure and HLA in healthy donors. Amplification used 60 Vbeta primers and 13 Jbeta primers. Profiling relied on immunoSEQ multiplex PCR, and the TCRdb table lists in-frame clones only, not all of them. The table includes 150,000 or so clones, nearly 80% detected once. Input material: PBMCs. These receptors all come from a man aged 40-55 years in good health and CMV-seropositive.

This clone was seen once. This chain joins TRBV27 and TRBJ2-5, with 10 bases identical to TRBD2. This CDR3 spans 15 amino acids. The junction had 7 bases not matched to a gene; V was cut back by 8 bases and J by 1 base. Per germline, CDR1 MNHEY and CDR2 SMNVEV (reference sequence). CDR3 residues: CASVSLAGPQETQYF. In DNA form, the CDR3 reads TGTGCCAGCGTTTCACTAGCGGGGCCCCAAGAGACCCAGTACTTC.

The chain has TRBV18 and TRBJ1-1; 9 bases line up with TRBD1. Trimming removed 5 bases from V and 1 base from J; junction bases left unmatched: 2. Germline assignment: CDR1 KGHSH and CDR2 LQKENI. The CDR3 covers 14 residues. CDR3 bases: TGTGCCAGCTCAAGGGACAGGGAGAACACTGAAGCTTTCTTT. This translates into CASSRDRENTEAFF. Combining the CDR3 with reference TRBV18 and TRBJ1-1 gives the whole variable domain NAGVMQNPRHLVRRRGQEARLRCSPMKGHSHVYWYRQLPEEGLKFMVYLQKENIIDESGMPKERFSAEFPKEGPSILRIQQVVRGDSAAYFCASSRDRENTEAFFGQGTRLTVV.

The chain carries TRBV30 and TRBJ2-2, with a weak D call TRBD2 (5 bases). Germline V gene data show CDR1 as GTSNPN and CDR2 as SVGIG (reference sequence). V lost 3 bases to trimming and J lost 6 bases, with 14 bases between them. The CDR3 totals 14 residues. Written as DNA, the CDR3 is TGTGCCTGGAGCTACGGACTCCACGCCGGGGAGCTGTTTTTT. Translating it yields CAWSYGLHAGELFF.

The sample holds a few counts of this clone. The chain employs TRBV6-6 and TRBJ1-2; the D gene is possibly TRBD1 (5 bases). The CDR3 extends over 13 amino acids. Germline values: CDR1 MNHNY, CDR2 SVGAGI (reference sequence). V was shortened by 5 bases and J by 6 bases, with 13 bases between the two germline ends. CDR3 sequence: CASSDQGLNGYTF. The CDR3 region has the DNA TGTGCCAGCAGTGATCAGGGTCTCAATGGCTACACCTTC.

The chain recombines TRBV11-1 with TRBJ2-5, with 8 bases identical to TRBD1. CDR3 length: 15 residues. The V segment lost 4 bases and the J segment 1 base; nucleotides outside the gene matches: 5. Germline assignment: CDR1 SGHAT and CDR2 FQDESV (reference sequence). The CDR3: CASSWTGSRQETQYF. CDR3 sequence (DNA): TGTGCCAGCAGCTGGACAGGGTCTCGCCAAGAGACCCAGTACTTC.

The chain has TRBV19 and TRBJ1-1; possible D gene TRBD1, 5 bases. The germline V gene has CDR1 LNHDA and CDR2 SQIVND (reference sequence). V lost 6 bases and J 1 base, leaving 12 bases between the germline ends. The CDR3 contains 14 residues. CDR3 region: CASRGEEGNTEAFF. The DNA for the CDR3 is TGTGCCAGTAGAGGGGAGGAAGGGAACACTGAAGCTTTCTTT.

This chain links TRBV9 with TRBJ2-3, with D tentatively TRBD2 (6 bases). Trimming cost V 3 bases and J 8 bases, with 13 bases left between them. The germline V gene has CDR1 SGDLS and CDR2 YYNGEE. The CDR3 sequence is 13 residues long. The CDR3 bases are TGTGCCAGCAGCGCCGGTAGCGGACGTACGCAGTATTTT. Its translation: CASSAGSGRTQYF.

This clone was picked up one time. V and J are TRBV7-8 and TRBJ2-7, with 10 positions matching TRBD1. The CDR3 contains 15 residues. CDR1 is SGHVS and CDR2 is FQNEAQ in the germline V gene. Trimming removed 3 bases from V and 3 bases from J; junction bases left unmatched: 5. The CDR3 region has the DNA TGTGCCAGCAGCTTCCTGGGACAGGGGTACTACGAGCAGTACTTC. Residues: CASSFLGQGYYEQYF.

Concerning this clone itself: The limits of the CDR3 on the DNA are not certain, so only TCRdb's listed CDR3 is given. The chain combines TRBV11-2 with TRBJ2-5; TRBD2 is the table's D call, not checked against the DNA. CDR1 is SGHAT and CDR2 is FQNNGV in the germline V gene. The length of the CDR3 is 14 amino acids, counting both ends. CDR3 residues: CASSTSRSQETQYF.

The V and J genes are TRBV14 and TRBJ2-3, with a tentative D call TRBD2 (5 bases). Trimming took off 1 base at V and 3 bases at J, with 14 bases between the two ends. Looked up from germline, CDR1 is SGHDN and CDR2 is FVKESK. The CDR3 runs to 16 residues. CDR3 bases: TGTGCCAGCAGCCAAGGGCCTAGCATGAGGACAGATACGCAGTATTTT. Its protein is CASSQGPSMRTDTQYF.